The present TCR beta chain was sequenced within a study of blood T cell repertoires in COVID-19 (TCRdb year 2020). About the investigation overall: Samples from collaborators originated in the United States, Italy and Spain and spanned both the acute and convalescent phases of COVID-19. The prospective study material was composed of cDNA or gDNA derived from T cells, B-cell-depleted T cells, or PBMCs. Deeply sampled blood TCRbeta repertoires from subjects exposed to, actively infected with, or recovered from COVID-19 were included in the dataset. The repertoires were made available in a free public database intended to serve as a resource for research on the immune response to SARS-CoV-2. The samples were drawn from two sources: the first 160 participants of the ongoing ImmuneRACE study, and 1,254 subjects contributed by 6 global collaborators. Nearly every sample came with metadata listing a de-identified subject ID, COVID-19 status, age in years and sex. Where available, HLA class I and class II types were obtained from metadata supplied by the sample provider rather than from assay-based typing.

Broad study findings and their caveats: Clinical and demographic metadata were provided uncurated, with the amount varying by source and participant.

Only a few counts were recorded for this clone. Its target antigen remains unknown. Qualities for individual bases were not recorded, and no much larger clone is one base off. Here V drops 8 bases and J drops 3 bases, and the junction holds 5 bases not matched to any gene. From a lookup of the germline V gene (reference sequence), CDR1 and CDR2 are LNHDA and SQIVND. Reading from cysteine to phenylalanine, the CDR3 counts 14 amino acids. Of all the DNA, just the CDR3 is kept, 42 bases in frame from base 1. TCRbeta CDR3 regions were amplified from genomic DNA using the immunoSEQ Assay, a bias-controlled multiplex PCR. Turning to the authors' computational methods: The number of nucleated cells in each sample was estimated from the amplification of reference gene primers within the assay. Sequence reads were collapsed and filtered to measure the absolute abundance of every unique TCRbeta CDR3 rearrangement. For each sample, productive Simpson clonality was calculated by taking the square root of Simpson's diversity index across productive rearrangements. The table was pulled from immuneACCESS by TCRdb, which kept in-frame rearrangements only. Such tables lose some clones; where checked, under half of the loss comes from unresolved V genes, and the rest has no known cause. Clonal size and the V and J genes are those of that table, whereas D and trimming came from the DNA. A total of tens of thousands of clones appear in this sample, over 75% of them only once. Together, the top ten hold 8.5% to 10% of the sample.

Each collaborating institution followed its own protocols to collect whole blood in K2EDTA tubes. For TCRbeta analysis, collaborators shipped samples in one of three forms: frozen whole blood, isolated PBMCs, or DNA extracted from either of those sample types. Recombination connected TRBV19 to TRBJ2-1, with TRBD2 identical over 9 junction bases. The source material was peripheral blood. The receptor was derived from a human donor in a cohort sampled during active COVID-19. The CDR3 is CASCGGGDYNEQFF. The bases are TGTGCCAGTTGCGGGGGGGGCGACTACAATGAGCAGTTCTTC.